This TCR beta chain emerged from a study of blood T cell repertoires in COVID-19. At the level of the study: T cells, B-cell-depleted T cells, or PBMCs supplied cDNA or gDNA.

The data were produced by immunoSEQ multiplex PCR, yet TCRdb's version contains in-frame clones alone and is incomplete. The sample yields over 60,000 clones, 89% seen once. The CDR3 loop spans 14 amino acids. The V end was cut by 4 bases, the J end by 5 bases, with 13 bases between. Germline CDR1 reads SGHRS; CDR2 reads YFSETQ. Sequencing was performed on peripheral blood. The J gene is TRBJ2-1, the V gene TRBV5-1; D is unresolved. This receptor was taken from a man at least 80 years old with acute or convalescent COVID-19. The CDR3 DNA reads TGCGCCAGCAGCCCGGTATTCGGTGACAATGAGCAGTTCTTC. Translating it yields CASSPVFGDNEQFF.